The rows below give T cell receptor beta chains drawn from one sample of a study of blood T cells in healthy people across ages. TCRdb itself ran the 5' RACE reads through MiXCR, one entry per CDR3 protein. The data show some 1,500,000 distinct CDR3 sequences, with roughly two fifths seen just once and 4% held by the top ten. Sequenced sample: blood. The source of these receptors is a woman aged 18-29 years in good health. CDR3s include the opening cysteine and the closing phenylalanine or tryptophan. The D gene is left open where the match is weak. Some rows mark clone size as missing; the rest say once, few, many or name a class of expanded clone.

D,J,size,V,CDR3,DNA
TRBD2,TRBJ2-1,.,TRBV28,CASSLLGRDEQFF,TGTGCCAGCAGTTTATTAGGGAGGGATGAGCAGTTCTTC
.,TRBJ2-7,few,TRBV27,CASSLAGRTGSYEQYF,TGTGCCAGCAGTTTAGCGGGACGCACGGGATCCTACGAGCAGTACTTC
TRBD2,TRBJ2-1,few,TRBV12-3/TRBV12-4,CASSFARGGGQFF,TGTGCCAGCAGTTTTGCCCGGGGGGGTGGGCAGTTCTTC
.,TRBJ1-2,few,TRBV29-1,CSVAGGGASGYTF,TGCAGCGTTGCGGGAGGTGGGGCTTCTGGCTACACCTTC
.,TRBJ1-2,.,TRBV6-4,CASSRQEGPRTF,TGTGCCAGCAGCAGACAGGAAGGCCCACGCACCTTC
TRBD2,TRBJ2-1,few,TRBV5-1,CASSLTRTSSYNEQFF,TGCGCCAGCAGCTTGACCCGGACTAGCAGTTACAATGAGCAGTTCTTC
TRBD1,TRBJ1-5,.,TRBV15,CATGRTGGNQPQHF,TGTGCCACCGGCAGAACAGGGGGCAATCAGCCCCAGCATTTT
TRBD1,TRBJ1-2,few,TRBV27,CASSPAGGGYGYTF,TGTGCCAGCAGTCCCGCAGGGGGCGGCTATGGCTACACCTTC
.,TRBJ1-2,.,TRBV6-5,CASSYARGQMYGYTF,TGTGCCAGCAGTTACGCCCGGGGGCAAATGTATGGCTACACCTTC
.,TRBJ2-5,.,TRBV28,CACSGGPPQETQYF,TGTGCCTGCTCCGGGGGTCCTCCCCAAGAGACCCAGTACTTC
TRBD1,TRBJ1-2,.,TRBV11-2,CASSLGGGQYYGYTF,TGTGCCAGCAGCTTAGGGGGGGGACAGTACTATGGCTACACCTTC
.,TRBJ2-5,few,TRBV2,CASSRRSGETQYF,TGTGCCAGCAGTAGGCGCTCGGGGGAGACCCAGTACTTC
TRBD2,TRBJ2-7,few,TRBV7-9,CASSTSLLAPYEQYF,TGTGCCAGCAGCACCTCCTTACTAGCGCCCTACGAGCAGTACTTC
.,TRBJ2-1,few,TRBV28,CASSFPAGMGNEQFF,TGTGCCAGCAGTTTTCCGGCGGGAATGGGCAATGAGCAGTTCTTC
.,TRBJ1-2,.,TRBV28,CASIPGGRSNYGYTF,TGTGCCAGTATACCGGGGGGTAGGTCTAACTATGGCTACACCTTC
.,TRBJ2-1,.,TRBV6-5,CASSYSPGDDEQFF,TGTGCCAGCAGTTACTCGCCAGGGGACGATGAGCAGTTCTTC
TRBD1,TRBJ1-2,.,TRBV30,CAWSVTSRDRVDYGYTF,TGTGCCTGGAGTGTAACGTCCCGGGACAGGGTTGACTATGGCTACACCTTC
.,TRBJ2-1,.,TRBV2,CASSDFGGNEQFF,TGTGCCAGCAGTGATTTTGGGGGCAATGAGCAGTTCTTC
TRBD1,TRBJ1-6,.,TRBV7-2,CASSSRTGPAYNSPPHF,TGTGCCAGCAGCAGCCGGACAGGGCCAGCCTATAATTCACCCCCCCACTTT
TRBD1,TRBJ1-2,once,TRBV11-2,CASSLGQGLGGYTF,TGTGCCAGCAGCTTGGGACAGGGGCTCGGTGGCTACACCTTC
.,TRBJ2-1,.,TRBV29-1,CSVERGAGPLHNEQFF,TGCAGCGTTGAAAGGGGGGCGGGCCCCCTCCACAATGAGCAGTTCTTC
.,TRBJ2-3,.,TRBV12-3/TRBV12-4,CASSLRTGLSDTQYF,TGTGCCAGCAGTTTAAGAACAGGGCTTTCAGATACGCAGTATTTT
.,TRBJ1-3,.,TRBV7-2,CASSLEGSRNTIYF,TGTGCCAGCAGCTTAGAAGGGAGTCGAAACACCATATATTTT
.,TRBJ2-7,.,TRBV4-3,CASSQEKYGSYEQYF,TGCGCCAGCAGCCAAGAGAAGTACGGCTCCTACGAGCAGTACTTC
.,TRBJ2-5,.,TRBV7-2,CASSHIIPSGETQETQYF,TGTGCCAGCAGCCATATTATCCCGTCGGGGGAGACGCAAGAGACCCAGTACTTC
.,TRBJ1-1,.,TRBV4-1,CASSHDGGTEAFF,TGCGCCAGCAGCCATGACGGGGGCACTGAAGCTTTCTTT
.,TRBJ2-7,.,TRBV12-3/TRBV12-4,CASSLGSGLSYEQYF,TGTGCCAGCAGTTTAGGTTCAGGGCTTTCCTACGAGCAGTACTTC
.,TRBJ1-4,.,TRBV4-3,CASSQGAGVVEKLFF,TGCGCCAGCAGCCAAGGGGCAGGGGTGGTGGAAAAACTGTTTTTT
TRBD2,TRBJ2-7,.,TRBV4-1,CASSQMGSGGSHEQYF,TGCGCCAGCAGCCAAATGGGGAGCGGGGGGTCCCACGAGCAGTACTTC
TRBD1,TRBJ1-5,few,TRBV7-9,CASSYTLTGDGNQPQHF,TGTGCCAGCAGCTATACCCTGACAGGGGATGGCAATCAGCCCCAGCATTTT
TRBD2,TRBJ2-3,.,TRBV20-1,CSGRSGGATDTQYF,TGCAGTGGCCGTAGCGGGGGGGCCACAGATACGCAGTATTTT
TRBD2,TRBJ2-3,.,TRBV7-9,CATVAGGHTDTQYF,TGTGCCACGGTAGCGGGAGGCCACACAGATACGCAGTATTTT
.,TRBJ2-2,.,TRBV20-1,CSARDMITGELFF,TGCAGTGCTAGAGATATGATCACTGGGGAGCTGTTTTTT
.,TRBJ2-7,few,TRBV6-5,CASSYSYRGPGEQYF,TGTGCCAGCAGTTACTCGTATCGGGGGCCGGGAGAGCAGTACTTC
TRBD1,TRBJ2-2,.,TRBV29-1,CSVESDRGYTGELFF,TGCAGCGTTGAATCGGACAGGGGTTACACCGGGGAGCTGTTTTTT
.,TRBJ2-1,.,TRBV10-3,CAINLPPAEGIYNEQFF,TGTGCCATCAATCTCCCCCCTGCGGAGGGAATCTACAATGAGCAGTTCTTC
.,TRBJ1-2,.,TRBV27,CASSLSGSTNYGYTF,TGTGCCAGCAGTTTATCTGGTTCTACTAACTATGGCTACACCTTC
TRBD1,TRBJ1-1,once,TRBV20-1,CRANRGGTEAFF,TGCAGGGCCAACAGGGGTGGGACTGAAGCTTTCTTT
TRBD1,TRBJ1-2,many,TRBV9,CASSVGQGGYGYTF,TGTGCCAGCAGCGTAGGACAGGGGGGCTATGGCTACACCTTC
TRBD2,TRBJ2-1,.,TRBV6-2/TRBV6-3,CASSHAASGGYNEQFF,TGTGCCAGCAGCCACGCGGCTAGCGGGGGTTACAATGAGCAGTTCTTC
TRBD2,TRBJ2-3,few,TRBV29-1,CSVEDIVAGSINTDTQYF,TGCAGCGTTGAAGATATAGTAGCGGGATCAATTAACACAGATACGCAGTATTTT
.,TRBJ2-1,.,TRBV29-1,CSSGEGGGSSEQFF,TGCAGCTCGGGGGAAGGGGGGGGTTCCAGTGAGCAGTTCTTC
TRBD1,TRBJ1-5,.,TRBV6-6,CATKDRVGQPQHF,TGTGCCACCAAGGACAGGGTTGGGCAGCCCCAGCATTTT
.,TRBJ2-7,few,TRBV28,CASSLRGQSHLYEQYF,TGTGCCAGCAGTTTACGCGGACAGTCCCATCTCTACGAGCAGTACTTC
.,TRBJ2-5,.,TRBV7-9,CASSLTTGFGSYNGQYF,TGTGCCAGCAGCTTAACCACGGGATTCGGCTCCTACAATGGGCAGTACTTC
.,TRBJ1-2,.,TRBV7-2,CASSLTLGPSDYGYTF,TGTGCCAGCAGCTTAACCCTGGGACCCTCGGACTATGGCTACACCTTC
.,TRBJ1-5,.,TRBV6-1,CASSEAEGVGNQPQHF,TGTGCCAGCAGTGAAGCGGAGGGTGTTGGCAATCAGCCCCAGCATTTT
.,TRBJ1-1,.,TRBV12-3/TRBV12-4,CASRGEVAFF,TGTGCCAGCAGGGGGGAGGTAGCTTTCTTT
.,TRBJ2-1,.,TRBV12-3/TRBV12-4,CAGSLRRDNNEQFF,TGTGCCGGCAGTTTAAGGCGGGACAACAATGAGCAGTTCTTC
.,TRBJ2-3,many,TRBV12-3/TRBV12-4,CASSQGGRTDTQYF,TGCGCCAGCAGCCAGGGGGGTCGCACAGATACGCAGTATTTT
.,TRBJ2-7,many,TRBV12-3/TRBV12-4,CASSWSQGYEQYF,TGTGCCAGCAGTTGGAGTCAGGGTTATGAGCAGTACTTC
.,TRBJ1-5,few,TRBV4-1,CASSQVGRVSDQPQHF,TGCGCCAGCAGCCAAGTGGGCAGGGTCTCTGATCAGCCCCAGCATTTT
.,TRBJ1-1,.,TRBV29-1,CSVQRGGAEAFF,TGCAGCGTTCAAAGGGGGGGGGCTGAAGCTTTCTTT
TRBD2,TRBJ2-7,.,TRBV5-1,CASSLGRTSGSYEQYF,TGCGCCAGCAGCTTGGGAAGGACTAGCGGCTCCTACGAGCAGTACTTC
.,TRBJ1-1,.,TRBV10-3,CAISESVVLEGHTEAFF,TGTGCCATCAGTGAGTCGGTCGTTCTTGAGGGTCACACTGAAGCTTTCTTT
.,TRBJ2-7,.,TRBV7-2,CASSLVSEADEQYF,TGTGCCAGCAGCTTAGTTAGCGAGGCCGACGAGCAGTACTTC
.,TRBJ2-7,few,TRBV28,CASRVPGSIYEQYF,TGTGCCAGCAGAGTACCGGGGTCAATCTACGAGCAGTACTTC
TRBD2,TRBJ2-7,.,TRBV5-1,CASSFLAGEPYEQYF,TGCGCCAGCAGCTTCCTAGCGGGAGAACCCTACGAGCAGTACTTC
TRBD2,TRBJ2-1,few,TRBV6-2/TRBV6-3,CASEAATSADSYNEQFF,TGTGCCAGCGAGGCGGCGACTAGCGCAGACTCCTACAATGAGCAGTTCTTC